Below are 3 T cell receptor beta chains sequenced from a single sample in a study of Graves' ophthalmopathy and Graves' hyperthyroidism (dated by TCRdb to the late 2010s). Instrument used: Illumina HiSeq 2000. For repertoire sequencing, TCR beta CDR3 regions were amplified from RNA transcripts. HTBI primers and the Qiagen OneStep RT-PCR kit were used in a first-round RT-PCR, which was followed by a second-round multiplex PCR, size selection and purification. TCRdb cleaned the public reads at Q25 with fastp, built clones with MiXCR and kept in-frame beta chains. Each record represents a unique CDR3 protein, reported with the most common genes and DNA among its rows. The sample table contains about 480,000 distinct CDR3 sequences; only one count was recorded for approximately 15% of them. Approximately 9.8% of the sample belongs to the ten largest clones. Sequenced sample: blood. The source is a woman under 40 with Graves' ophthalmopathy. Donor details come from another sample of the same person, matched by shared clones.

This clonotype was counted ten times or more. This chain uses TRBV2 with TRBJ1-3; D perhaps matches TRBD1 (5 bases). V lost 6 bases, J lost 5 bases, and 17 bases lay in between. This CDR3 spans 15 amino acids. CDR1 and CDR2 from the germline V gene are SNHLY and FYNNEI. The CDR3 loop is CASRSQIKGRNTIYF. For the CDR3, the DNA is TGTGCCAGCAGGAGCCAAATCAAGGGGCGAAACACCATATATTTT.

This clonotype was counted ten times or more. Its ends do not fully match the called genes, so a read error is possible. V gene TRBV7-9 combines with J gene TRBJ2-7; D unresolved. CDR1 is SEHNR, CDR2 FQNEAQ, per germline (reference sequence). The CDR3 totals 12 residues. CDR3 sequence: CASSFLDGPTNF. The CDR3 DNA sequence: TGTGCCAGCAGCTTCCTGGACGGTCCTACGAACTTC.

This clonotype was detected a few times. The V gene is TRBV11-1, the J gene TRBJ2-2; unclear D gene. V was cut by 2 bases and J by 1 base, with 14 bases left in between. The CDR3 contains 17 residues. Germline V lookup: CDR1 SGHAT, CDR2 FQDESV (reference sequence). The CDR3 DNA is TGTGCCAGCAGCTTATCGGCGCTGGCAGGGAACACCGGGGAGCTGTTTTTT. Protein product: CASSLSALAGNTGELFF. The full variable domain, with the rest looked up from reference TRBV11-1 and TRBJ2-2, is EAEVAQSPRYKITEKSQAVAFWCDPISGHATLYWYRQILGQGPELLVQFQDESVVDDSQLPKDRFSAERLKGVDSTLKIQPAELGDSAMYLCASSLSALAGNTGELFFGEGSRLTVL.